These 13 T cell receptor beta chains originate from one sample sequenced in a study of blood T cell repertoires in COVID-19. Measured with immunoSEQ multiplex PCR; TCRdb has only the in-frame clones, and not every one. The sample has 65,000 to 95,000 clones, about 79% seen once. Sequencing was performed on peripheral blood. The receptors stem from a human donor in a cohort sampled during active COVID-19.

The gene calls are TRBV6-5 and TRBJ1-2; TRBD1 matches 7 bases. The CDR3 covers 14 residues. Per germline, CDR1 MNHEY and CDR2 SVGAGI. Trimming removed 0 bases from V and 6 bases from J; junction bases left unmatched: 4. CDR3 sequence reads: CASSYSMTGNGYTF. CDR3 DNA: TGTGCCAGCAGTTACTCGATGACAGGGAATGGCTACACCTTC.

The chain has TRBV2 and TRBJ2-3; 9 nucleotides agree with TRBD2. Germline V gene data show CDR1 as SNHLY and CDR2 as FYNNEI. V shed 8 bases and J 0 bases; nucleotides not matched to a gene: 3. The CDR3 has 14 amino acids. The chain's CDR3 is CASASGGSTDTQYF. CDR3 nucleotides: TGTGCCAGCGCAAGCGGGGGGAGCACAGATACGCAGTATTTT.

The chain uses TRBV4-1 and TRBJ2-7; D uncertain. Germline V gene sequence: CDR1 MGHRA, CDR2 YSYEKL. The CDR3 runs to 13 residues. V gave up 1 base and J gave up 2 bases, with 6 bases separating them. The CDR3 region is CASSQGETYEQYF. The DNA for the CDR3 is TGCGCCAGCAGCCAAGGAGAGACCTACGAGCAGTACTTC.

The gene calls are TRBV3-1 (or the pseudogene TRBV3-2) and TRBJ2-7, with 10 bases identical to TRBD2. The V and J ends lost 4 bases and 4 bases, in that order; junction bases with no gene match: 4. The CDR3 loop spans 14 amino acids. Germline loops: CDR1 LGHDT, CDR2 YNNKEL (reference sequence). CDR3 coding DNA: TGTGCCAGCAGCCCAGGGACTAGCGAGTACGAGCAGTACTTC. This codes for CASSPGTSEYEQYF.

This chain joins TRBV10-1 and TRBJ1-5, with 10 bases fitting TRBD1. Germline CDR1 WNHNN, CDR2 SYGVQD (reference sequence). Germline trimming cut 6 bases from V and 7 bases from J; bases unmatched to any gene: 3. The CDR3 loop spans 13 amino acids. The CDR3 loop is CASSQDRGQPQHF. The CDR3 nucleotides read TGCGCCAGCAGCCAGGACAGGGGGCAGCCCCAGCATTTT.

The gene calls are TRBV2 and TRBJ2-1, with D maybe TRBD2 (5 bases). The ends were cut back, 7 bases at V and 0 bases at J, with 16 bases in the middle. The CDR3 spans 16 residues. Germline V gene data show CDR1 as SNHLY and CDR2 as FYNNEI. In DNA, the CDR3 is TGTGCCAGCACTTCTCCGGGGAGCAGCTCCTACAATGAGCAGTTCTTC. Amino acid sequence: CASTSPGSSSYNEQFF.

J is TRBJ2-6 and V is TRBV6-5; the D gene is possibly TRBD1 (5 bases). This CDR3 has 15 residues. The germline V and J ends were trimmed by 6 bases and 4 bases, with 13 bases remaining between them. In germline, CDR1 is MNHEY, CDR2 SVGAGI. CDR3 in amino acids: CASSSPRAGANVLTF. In DNA, the CDR3 is TGTGCCAGCAGCTCCCCCAGGGCCGGGGCCAACGTCCTGACTTTC.

V usage is TRBV19 and J usage is TRBJ2-7; a weak D match, TRBD1 (5 bases). V was pared by 6 bases and J by 3 bases, with 12 bases between. The CDR3 loop spans 13 amino acids. Looked up from germline, CDR1 is LNHDA and CDR2 is SQIVND (reference sequence). The CDR3 is CASRGPGDYEQYV. DNA of the CDR3: TGTGCCAGTAGGGGGCCCGGAGACTACGAGCAGTACGTC.

This chain uses TRBV12-2 with TRBJ2-5; the table gives TRBD2 as D, unverified against the DNA. TRBV12-2 corresponds to a pseudogene. The CDR3 sequence is 16 residues long. Written as DNA, the CDR3 is TGTGCAAGTCGCCCCACCGGTCTAGCGGACCAAGAGACCCAGTACTTC. Its protein product is CASRPTGLADQETQYF.

The V gene is TRBV11-3, the J gene TRBJ2-5; 10 nucleotides line up with TRBD1. V lost 1 base, J lost 4 bases, and 9 bases stayed unmatched. This CDR3 spans 17 amino acids. In germline, CDR1 is SGHNT, CDR2 YENEEA. The CDR3 DNA reads as TGTGCCAGCAGCTTAGTCGGGACAGGGGCTCGCCCAGAGACCCAGTACTTC. This encodes CASSLVGTGARPETQYF. The full variable domain, with the rest looked up from reference TRBV11-3 and TRBJ2-5, is EAGVVQSPRYKIIEKKQPVAFWCNPISGHNTLYWYLQNLGQGPELLIRYENEEAVDDSQLPKDRFSAERLKGVDSTLKIQPAELGDSAVYLCASSLVGTGARPETQYFGPGTRLLVL.

The chain couples TRBV19 to TRBJ2-1; D may be TRBD2 (5 bases). CDR1 and CDR2 (germline): LNHDA, SQIVND (reference sequence). Trimming removed 2 bases from V and 6 bases from J, with 8 bases in between. This CDR3 contains 13 residues. In DNA, the CDR3 is TGTGCCAGTAGTATACCTACTAGCAATGAGCAGTTCTTC. Its translation is CASSIPTSNEQFF.

This clone appeared a few times. The gene calls are TRBV4-1 and TRBJ1-1, with D maybe TRBD1 (5 bases). Trimming shortened V by 2 bases and J by 10 bases, and 14 bases separated the two germline ends. The germline gives CDR1 MGHRA, CDR2 YSYEKL. The CDR3 contains 13 residues. The CDR3 loop reads CASSQPRVLRAFF. The CDR3 region has the DNA TGCGCCAGCAGCCAACCCAGGGTTTTGCGAGCTTTCTTT.

The chain has TRBV4-3 and TRBJ2-5; 9 nucleotides agree with TRBD1. After removal of 1 base from V and 9 bases from J, the junction contained 6 bases not matched to a gene. The CDR3 is 14 residues long. The V gene's germline CDR1 is LGHNA and CDR2 YSLEER. CDR3 protein: CASSQGTGVGAQYF. In DNA form, the CDR3 reads TGCGCCAGCAGCCAAGGGACAGGGGTAGGAGCCCAGTACTTC.